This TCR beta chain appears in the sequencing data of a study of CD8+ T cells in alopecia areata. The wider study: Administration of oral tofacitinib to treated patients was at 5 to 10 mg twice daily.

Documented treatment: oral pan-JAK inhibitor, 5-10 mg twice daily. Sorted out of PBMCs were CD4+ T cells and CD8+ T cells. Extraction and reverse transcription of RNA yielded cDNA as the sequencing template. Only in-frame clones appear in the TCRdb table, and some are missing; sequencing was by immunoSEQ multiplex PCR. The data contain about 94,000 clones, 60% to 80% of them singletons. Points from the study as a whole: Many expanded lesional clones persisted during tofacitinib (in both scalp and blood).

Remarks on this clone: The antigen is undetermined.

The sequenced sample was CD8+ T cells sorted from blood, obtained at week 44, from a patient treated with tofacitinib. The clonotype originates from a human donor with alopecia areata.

The CDR3 loop reads CASSIKGRDTEAFF. In nucleotides, the CDR3 is TGTGCCAGTAGTATCAAGGGGCGAGACACTGAAGCTTTCTTT. The rearrangement uses TRBV19 and TRBJ1-1; weak D call: TRBD1 (5 bases). CDR1 is LNHDA, CDR2 SQIVND, per germline (reference sequence). This CDR3 region has 14 residues. V lost 3 bases and J lost 3, with 11 bases in between.